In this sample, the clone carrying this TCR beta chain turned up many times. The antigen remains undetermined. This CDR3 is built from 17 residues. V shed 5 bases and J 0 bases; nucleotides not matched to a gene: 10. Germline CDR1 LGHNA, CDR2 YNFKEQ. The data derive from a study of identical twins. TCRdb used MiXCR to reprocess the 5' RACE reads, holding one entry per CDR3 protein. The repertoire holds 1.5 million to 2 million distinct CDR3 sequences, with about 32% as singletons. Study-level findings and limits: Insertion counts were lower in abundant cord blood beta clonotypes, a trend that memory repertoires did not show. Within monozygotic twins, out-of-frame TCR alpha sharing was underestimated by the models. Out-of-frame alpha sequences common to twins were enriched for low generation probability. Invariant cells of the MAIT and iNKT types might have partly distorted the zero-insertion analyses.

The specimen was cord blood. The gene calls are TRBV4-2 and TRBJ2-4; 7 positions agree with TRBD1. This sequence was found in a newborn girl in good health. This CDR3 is CASSTPGGKGAKNIQYF. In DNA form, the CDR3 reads TGTGCCAGCAGCACCCCAGGGGGTAAAGGAGCCAAAAACATTCAGTACTTC.